The 20 T cell receptor beta chains below were found in one sample sequenced in a study of T cell responses to AZD1222 COVID-19 vaccine. Here immunoSEQ multiplex PCR was the method, and the copy in TCRdb shows in-frame clones only, minus some. This repertoire shows about 130,000 clones, roughly 85% found once; its top ten account for 18%. Sequencing used peripheral blood, obtained on day 0 of MenACWY control vaccination. These TCRs come from an adult in good health.

The CDR3 DNA follows: TGTGCCAGCAGAAGCCAGAGAAACACTGAAGCTTTCTTT. Translated, it gives CASRSQRNTEAFF. The chain couples TRBV6-5 to TRBJ1-1, with unresolved D. The CDR3 is made up of 13 amino acids. The V gene lost 6 bases and the J gene lost 2 bases, with 10 bases spanning the gap. Looked up from germline, CDR1 is MNHEY and CDR2 is SVGAGI.

The chain combines TRBV4-1 with TRBJ2-7; D tentatively reads TRBD1 or TRBD2 (5 bases each). The V end was cut by 6 bases, the J end by 7 bases, with 19 bases between. The CDR3 sequence is 14 residues long. The germline CDR1 and CDR2 sequences are MGHRA and YSYEKL. The CDR3 bases are TGCGCCAGCAGGTCAGCGGTCTCAGGGAATGAGCAGTACTTC. Its protein is CASRSAVSGNEQYF.

The rearrangement uses TRBV14 and TRBJ1-1; D not certain. Germline V gene data show CDR1 as SGHDN and CDR2 as FVKESK. There are 12 residues in the CDR3. The ends were cut back, 1 base at V and 7 bases at J, with 7 bases in the middle. The CDR3 nucleotides read TGTGCCAGCAGCCAAGGCCAGTTTGAAGCTTTCTTT. Translated, it gives CASSQGQFEAFF.

This sequence joins TRBV2 and TRBJ2-5, with 11 bases identical to TRBD1. The CDR3 has 15 residues. Germline V gene sequence: CDR1 SNHLY, CDR2 FYNNEI. V was pared by 8 bases and J by 0 bases, with 5 bases of the junction left unmatched. CDR3 residues: CASGRDRGYQETQYF. The CDR3 DNA reads as TGTGCCAGCGGACGGGACAGGGGGTACCAAGAGACCCAGTACTTC.

The chain has TRBV2 and TRBJ2-5; tentative D call: TRBD1 (6 bases). This CDR3 region has 12 residues. Germline CDR1 SNHLY, CDR2 FYNNEI. V was pared by 8 bases and J by 0 bases, with 7 bases between. The chain's CDR3 is CASDRYQETQYF. In nucleotides, the CDR3 is TGTGCCAGCGACAGGTACCAAGAGACCCAGTACTTC.

The V gene is TRBV30, the J gene TRBJ2-2; D remains unclear. The ends were cut back, 1 base at V and 6 bases at J, with 9 bases in the middle. Germline V CDR1 and CDR2: GTSNPN, SVGIG (reference sequence). CDR3 size: 13 residues. For the CDR3, the DNA is TGTGCCTGGAGTGCCACTGGGTCCGGGGAGCTGTTTTTT. It codes for CAWSATGSGELFF.

This clone was seen only once. This chain links TRBV4-1 with TRBJ1-1; perhaps TRBD1 as D (6 bases). This CDR3 comprises 18 residues. Trimming cost V 2 bases and J 0 bases, with 19 bases left between them. Germline-derived CDR1 and CDR2 are MGHRA and YSYEKL. For the CDR3, the DNA is TGCGCCAGCAGCCAACAACAGGGTCGGTTTTCTATGAACACTGAAGCTTTCTTT. Translation gives CASSQQQGRFSMNTEAFF.

This chain joins TRBV11-2 and TRBJ2-7; D gene ambiguous. This CDR3 is built from 12 residues. V was pared by 3 bases and J by 4 bases, with 7 bases between. Germline V gene lookup returns CDR1 SGHAT and CDR2 FQNNGV. The DNA for the CDR3 is TGTGCCAGCAGCTTGAGTGGGTACGAGCAGTACTTC. Translating gives CASSLSGYEQYF.

The chain uses TRBV5-1 and TRBJ2-7; 8 nucleotides line up with TRBD2. Germline V gene lookup returns CDR1 SGHRS and CDR2 YFSETQ. V gave up 0 bases and J gave up 1 base; unmatched junction bases: 6. This CDR3 comprises 16 residues. This chain's CDR3 is CASSLEAAGESYEQYF. In nucleotides, the CDR3 is TGCGCCAGCAGCTTGGAGGCAGCGGGAGAGTCCTACGAGCAGTACTTC.

V usage is TRBV18 and J usage is TRBJ2-7, with 7 positions matching TRBD1. CDR3 length: 15 residues. V was clipped by 10 bases and J by 3 bases; unmatched bases: 15. Per germline, CDR1 KGHSH and CDR2 LQKENI. In DNA form, the CDR3 reads TGTGCCACAACGCGAGAGACAGGGAAGGTCTACGAGCAGTACTTC. It is translated as CATTRETGKVYEQYF.

This rearrangement joins TRBV24-1 to TRBJ2-1; TRBD2 matches 7 bases. The CDR3 consists of 16 residues. The germline V gene has CDR1 KGHDR and CDR2 SFDVKD. J lost 8 bases, V lost 3 bases, and 12 bases had no gene match. CDR3 loop: CATSDRASGKGHEQFF. For the CDR3, the DNA is TGTGCCACCAGTGATAGGGCTAGCGGAAAAGGGCATGAGCAGTTCTTC.

The sample holds one count of this clone. The chain has TRBV7-9 and TRBJ1-1, with D possibly being TRBD1 (5 bases). V gave up 0 bases and J gave up 7 bases, with 9 bases separating them. The CDR3 spans 13 residues. Germline values: CDR1 SEHNR, CDR2 FQNEAQ (reference sequence). CDR3 bases: TGTGCCAGCAGCTTAGCATTGGGGGGTGAAGCTTTCTTT. As protein: CASSLALGGEAFF.

The chain uses TRBV6-5 and TRBJ2-7; D is undetermined. This CDR3 is built from 14 residues. Per germline, CDR1 MNHEY and CDR2 SVGAGI. Trimming pared 7 bases from V and 0 bases from J, leaving 13 bases between. The CDR3 spells CASTEAVSSYEQYF. The DNA of the CDR3 is TGTGCCAGCACCGAGGCGGTTAGCTCCTACGAGCAGTACTTC.

The rearrangement links TRBV19 to TRBJ1-2; D possibly corresponds to TRBD1 (5 bases). The CDR3 sequence is 14 residues long. Germline V gene data show CDR1 as LNHDA and CDR2 as SQIVND (reference sequence). Between the trimmed V and J ends, which lost 7 bases and 7 bases, there was a span of 19 bases. For the CDR3, the DNA is TGTGCCAGTACCCTCCTCAGGGTACCTCGTGGCTACACCTTC. Translation: CASTLLRVPRGYTF. Combining the CDR3 with reference TRBV19 and TRBJ1-2 gives the whole variable domain DGGITQSPKYLFRKEGQNVTLSCEQNLNHDAMYWYRQDPGQGLRLIYYSQIVNDFQKGDIAEGYSVSREKKESFPLTVTSAQKNPTAFYLCASTLLRVPRGYTFGSGTRLTVV.

J is TRBJ2-1 and V is TRBV5-8; 11 bases fit TRBD2. V lost 2 bases to trimming and J lost 8 bases; unmatched junction nucleotides: 9. Germline assignment: CDR1 SGHTS and CDR2 YDEGEE. CDR3 length: 16 residues. The CDR3 DNA reads as TGTGCCAGCAGCTTTTTTACTAGCGGGAGTCGGTATGAGCAGTTCTTC. As protein: CASSFFTSGSRYEQFF.

This chain connects TRBV5-4 to TRBJ2-1; possibly TRBD1 for D (6 bases). This CDR3 is built from 14 residues. Germline V CDR1 and CDR2: SGHNT, YYREEE (reference sequence). Trimming stripped 1 base from V and 7 bases from J, with 12 bases between. The CDR3 loop reads CASSLQGRVNEQFF. In nucleotides, the CDR3 is TGTGCCAGCAGCTTGCAGGGGAGAGTGAATGAGCAGTTCTTC.

The table lists this clone with a count of one. The CDR3 region is CASSDEDREGGYEQYF. The CDR3 DNA reads TGTGCCAGCAGTGATGAAGATAGGGAAGGAGGGTACGAGCAGTACTTC. The chain combines TRBV25-1 with TRBJ2-7; TRBD2 might be the D (6 bases). The V gene lost 3 bases and the J gene lost 4 bases, with 19 bases spanning the gap. CDR3 length: 16 amino acids. Germline-derived CDR1 and CDR2 are MGHDK and SYGVNS.

The chain has TRBV7-3 and TRBJ2-1; no firm D call. V was pared by 2 bases and J by 12 bases, with 14 bases between. Germline V gives CDR1 SGHTA, CDR2 FQGTGA. This CDR3 has 13 amino acids. The CDR3 sequence: CASSLSPLGWQFF. CDR3 nucleotide sequence: TGTGCCAGCAGCTTATCCCCCCTCGGGTGGCAGTTCTTC.

This clone was picked up one time. The chain employs TRBV6-5 and TRBJ2-2, with D maybe TRBD1 (5 bases). The V end was cut by 5 bases, the J end by 3 bases, with 10 bases between. Germline V lookup: CDR1 MNHEY, CDR2 SVGAGI. The CDR3 runs 14 residues. DNA of the CDR3: TGTGCCAGCAGTATCCAGACAGACACCGGGGAGCTGTTTTTT. This gives the protein CASSIQTDTGELFF.

The gene calls are TRBV23-1 and TRBJ2-7; TRBD1 might be the D (5 bases). TRBV23-1 counts as an open reading frame of uncertain function. CDR3 size: 13 residues. V lost 2 bases to trimming and J lost 7 bases, with 12 bases between them. The CDR3 DNA sequence: TGCGCCAGCAGTCAACAAAGGGGTGAAGAGCAGTACTTC. Its protein product is CASSQQRGEEQYF.